Listed here are 17 T cell receptor beta chains from one sample, sequenced in a study of T cells of healthy individuals (dated by TCRdb to 2017 to 2018). The library was generated by 5' RACE. TCRdb records Illumina MiSeq as the sequencer. The raw public reads went through TCRdb reprocessing: fastp at Q25, MiXCR clone calling, in-frame beta chains kept. CDR3 protein sequences are deduplicated, and each keeps its most common genes and DNA. The sample records tens of thousands of distinct CDR3 sequences, 15% to 20% of which are singletons. The ten largest clonotypes hold around 4.6% of the sample. The receptors here all came from a human donor in good health.

The gene calls are TRBV24-1 and TRBJ1-2; no firm D call. V was clipped by 2 bases and J by 1 base, with 7 bases between them. This CDR3 contains 14 residues. The germline gives CDR1 KGHDR, CDR2 SFDVKD. CDR3 protein: CATSDSGDNYGYTF. DNA of the CDR3: TGTGCCACCAGTGATTCTGGGGATAACTATGGCTACACCTTC.

This clonotype was observed at least ten times. This rearrangement joins TRBV9 to TRBJ1-6; D unresolved. The germline V and J ends were trimmed by 1 base and 3 bases, with 8 bases remaining between them. Germline values: CDR1 SGDLS, CDR2 YYNGEE. The CDR3 runs 15 residues. The CDR3 nucleotides are TGTGCCAGCAGCGTAAGGGCGGACTATAATTCACCCCTCCACTTT. Translated, it gives CASSVRADYNSPLHF.

The chain combines TRBV24-1 with TRBJ2-1; 10 bases fit TRBD1. V dropped 2 bases and J dropped 6; count of bases not matched to a gene: 6. The V gene's germline CDR1 is KGHDR and CDR2 SFDVKD. The CDR3 is made up of 16 amino acids. The CDR3 region has the DNA TGTGCCACCAGTGATTCGACAGGGGGCGTGGGCAATGAGCAGTTCTTC. It encodes CATSDSTGGVGNEQFF.

The gene calls are TRBV11-2 and TRBJ2-5; D possibly corresponds to TRBD2 (6 bases). The CDR3 is 18 residues long. Germline CDR1 reads SGHAT; CDR2 reads FQNNGV. The germline V and J ends were trimmed by 4 bases and 4 bases, with 25 bases remaining between them. The CDR3 bases are TGTGCCAGCAGCTCACCCCCGGGCACCGGGAGAAGTCTAGAGACCCAGTACTTC. Its protein is CASSSPPGTGRSLETQYF.

This clonotype was recorded many times. The V call is TRBV27, the J call TRBJ1-4, with 7 bases fitting TRBD1. The CDR3 is 15 amino acids. In germline, CDR1 is MNHEY, CDR2 SMNVEV (reference sequence). The V gene end was trimmed by 6 bases and the J gene end by 3 bases; junction bases not matched to a gene: 7. The DNA for the CDR3 is TGTGCCAGCAGCCCCAGGGGGAGATCTAATGAAAAACTGTTTTTT. Its protein is CASSPRGRSNEKLFF.

The chain recombines TRBV28 with TRBJ1-6; 8 bases line up with TRBD1. This CDR3 is 15 amino acids long. The V gene end was trimmed by 6 bases and the J gene end by 9 bases; junction bases not matched to a gene: 10. Germline-derived CDR1 and CDR2 are MDHEN and SYDVKM. This chain's CDR3 is CASSRYRGKGSPLHF. For the CDR3, the DNA is TGTGCCAGCAGCCGATACAGGGGGAAAGGTTCACCCCTCCACTTT. Based on the CDR3 plus reference TRBV28 and TRBJ1-6, the full variable domain is DVKVTQSSRYLVKRTGEKVFLECVQDMDHENMFWYRQDPGLGLRLIYFSYDVKMKEKGDIPEGYSVSREKKERFSLILESASTNQTSMYLCASSRYRGKGSPLHFGNGTRLTVT.

This clonotype was counted between two and nine times. The rearrangement joins TRBV7-2 to TRBJ2-5; D is possibly TRBD1 (6 bases). Looked up from germline, CDR1 is SGHTA and CDR2 is FQGNSA. The CDR3 runs to 14 residues. V was clipped by 5 bases and J by 2 bases, with 12 bases between them. The CDR3 DNA is TGTGCCAGCAGCGTCAGGGGAACACAAGAGACCCAGTACTTC. It specifies CASSVRGTQETQYF.

The chain is built from TRBV6-6 and TRBJ1-2; D is perhaps TRBD1 (6 bases). The germline CDR1 and CDR2 sequences are MNHNY and SVGAGI (reference sequence). Trimming pared 5 bases from V and 2 bases from J, leaving 18 bases between. This CDR3 comprises 16 residues. CDR3 sequence reads: CASSLGAGVLNYGYTF. The CDR3 coding sequence is TGTGCCAGCAGTCTTGGAGCAGGGGTGCTAAACTATGGCTACACCTTC.

This clonotype was seen ten or more times. V usage is TRBV10-3 and J usage is TRBJ2-3, with 7 bases matching TRBD1. CDR3 length: 14 amino acids. Germline loops: CDR1 ENHRY, CDR2 SYGVKD. Trimming cost V 2 bases and J 1 base; bases outside gene matches: 0. CDR3 DNA: TGTGCCATCAGTGAGACAGGGGGCACAGATACGCAGTATTTT. Its translation is CAISETGGTDTQYF.

This clonotype was recorded at least ten times. This chain links TRBV5-1 with TRBJ2-5; TRBD1 might be the D (6 bases). The CDR3 totals 15 residues. V lost 4 bases, J lost 2 bases, and 15 bases lay in between. Germline V lookup: CDR1 SGHRS, CDR2 YFSETQ. The CDR3 sequence: CASSLQGAGQETQYF. In DNA, the CDR3 is TGCGCCAGCAGCCTACAGGGTGCGGGTCAAGAGACCCAGTACTTC.

This clonotype appeared many times. The chain recombines TRBV29-1 with TRBJ2-1; 15 nucleotides line up with TRBD2. This CDR3 has 19 residues. V lost 0 bases, J lost 3 bases, and 9 bases stayed unmatched. The germline gives CDR1 SQVTM, CDR2 ANQGSEA. CDR3 nucleotide sequence: TGCAGCGTTGAAGACTGGGGACTAGCGGGAGGAACAAACTACAATGAGCAGTTCTTC. Translation gives CSVEDWGLAGGTNYNEQFF.

In this sample, this clonotype turned up a few times. The rearrangement uses TRBV6-5 and TRBJ2-2; D is ambiguous. This CDR3 contains 11 residues. Deletions cut 7 bases from V and 6 bases from J, with 6 bases between. Per germline, CDR1 MNHEY and CDR2 SVGAGI. CDR3 sequence reads: CASKRAGELFF. CDR3 bases: TGTGCCAGCAAACGAGCCGGGGAGCTGTTTTTT.

V is TRBV28 and J is TRBJ1-5; 7 nucleotides align to TRBD1. CDR3 length: 16 residues. V was pared by 4 bases and J by 4 bases, with 10 bases of the junction left unmatched. Per germline, CDR1 MDHEN and CDR2 SYDVKM. CDR3 sequence reads: CASSSIGTGANQPQHF. The CDR3 DNA is TGTGCCAGCAGTTCCATCGGTACAGGGGCGAATCAGCCCCAGCATTTT.

V and J are TRBV12-3 or TRBV12-4 and TRBJ2-1; D not certain. V lost 7 bases and J lost 0, with 10 bases in between. This CDR3 comprises 14 residues. In DNA form, the CDR3 reads TGTGCCAGCACCTTACGTAGCTCCTACAATGAGCAGTTCTTC. Translating it yields CASTLRSSYNEQFF.

This clonotype came up many times. This chain joins TRBV20-1 and TRBJ1-1; no reliable D call. V shed 1 base and J shed 1 base, with 7 bases lying between them. Germline loops: CDR1 DFQATT, CDR2 SNEGSKA (reference sequence). The CDR3 loop spans 13 amino acids. CDR3 nucleotide sequence: TGCAGTGCTAGAGGGGAACGGAACACTGAAGCTTTCTTT. Its translation: CSARGERNTEAFF.

This clonotype is a singleton in its sample. V is TRBV12-3 or TRBV12-4 and J is TRBJ2-3; 7 nucleotides line up with TRBD2. This CDR3 is built from 16 residues. V gave up 5 bases and J gave up 5 bases; unmatched junction bases: 13. The CDR3 nucleotides are TGTGCCAGCAGTCCCCCGGGGGGTCCCGAGGGAGATACGCAGTATTTT. It translates to CASSPPGGPEGDTQYF.

The V and J genes are TRBV6-6 and TRBJ1-1; no firm D call. Trimming pared 0 bases from V and 11 bases from J, leaving 10 bases between. The CDR3 extends over 12 amino acids. Germline CDR1 and CDR2: MNHNY and SVGAGI (reference sequence). The CDR3, as DNA: TGTGCCAGCAGTTACTCGGCGCTGAGGGCTTTCTTT. This sequence encodes CASSYSALRAFF.